This passage covers 4 T cell receptor beta chains from one sample sequenced in a study of blood T cell repertoires in COVID-19. Clones were read by immunoSEQ multiplex PCR, and TCRdb kept only the in-frame ones, dropping some. The sample carries nearly 350,000 clones, around 82% recorded once. What was sequenced was peripheral blood. The receptors here all came from a man aged 25 to 45 with active or convalescent COVID-19.

V and J are TRBV5-4 and TRBJ1-3; D remains ambiguous. CDR3 length: 15 residues. Between the trimmed V and J ends, which lost 2 bases and 0 bases, there was a span of 9 bases. In germline, CDR1 is SGHNT, CDR2 YYREEE (reference sequence). CDR3 region: CASSLSQNSGNTIYF. The CDR3 DNA is TGTGCCAGCAGCTTATCACAGAACTCTGGAAACACCATATATTTT.

The chain couples TRBV4-3 to TRBJ1-6; the D is unclear. This CDR3 region has 12 residues. Germline V gene lookup returns CDR1 LGHNA and CDR2 YSLEER. V was trimmed by 1 base and J by 12 bases, leaving 7 bases between them. The CDR3 spells CASSQGYGPLHF. The CDR3 region has the DNA TGCGCCAGCAGCCAAGGTTACGGACCCCTCCACTTT.

This chain's CDR3 is CATSTTAPAGGYTF. The CDR3 coding sequence is TGTGCCACCAGCACGACTGCCCCCGCGGGTGGCTACACCTTC. V gene TRBV15 combines with J gene TRBJ1-2; D gene unclear. The length of the CDR3 is 14 residues. In germline, CDR1 is LNHNV, CDR2 YYDKDF (reference sequence). Trimming left V 4 bases short and J 7 bases short, with 16 bases between.

V usage is TRBV6-6 and J usage is TRBJ2-7, with 9 bases aligning to TRBD1. The germline V gene encodes CDR1 MNHNY and CDR2 SVGAGI (reference sequence). V gave up 0 bases and J gave up 1 base; unmatched junction bases: 4. The CDR3 covers 16 residues. As DNA, the CDR3 is TGTGCCAGCAGTTACTCCCGGGACAGGGATTCCTACGAGCAGTACTTC. This encodes CASSYSRDRDSYEQYF.